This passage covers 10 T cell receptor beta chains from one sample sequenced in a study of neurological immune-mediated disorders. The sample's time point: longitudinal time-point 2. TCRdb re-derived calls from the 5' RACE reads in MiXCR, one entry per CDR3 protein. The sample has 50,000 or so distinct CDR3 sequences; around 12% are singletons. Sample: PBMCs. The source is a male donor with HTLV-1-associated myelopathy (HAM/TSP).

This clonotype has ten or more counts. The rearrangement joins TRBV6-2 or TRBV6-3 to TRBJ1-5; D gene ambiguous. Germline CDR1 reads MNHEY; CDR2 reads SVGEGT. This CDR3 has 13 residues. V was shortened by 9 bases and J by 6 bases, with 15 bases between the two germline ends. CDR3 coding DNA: TGTGCCAGTTCTCCCTCGGGATTTCAGCCCCAGCATTTT. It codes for CASSPSGFQPQHF.

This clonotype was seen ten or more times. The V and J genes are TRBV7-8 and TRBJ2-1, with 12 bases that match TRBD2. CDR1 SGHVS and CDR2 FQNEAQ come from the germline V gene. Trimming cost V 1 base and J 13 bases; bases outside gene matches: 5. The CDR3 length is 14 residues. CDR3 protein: CASSLVPSGGDQFF. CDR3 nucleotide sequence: TGTGCCAGCAGCTTAGTACCTAGCGGGGGGGATCAGTTCTTC.

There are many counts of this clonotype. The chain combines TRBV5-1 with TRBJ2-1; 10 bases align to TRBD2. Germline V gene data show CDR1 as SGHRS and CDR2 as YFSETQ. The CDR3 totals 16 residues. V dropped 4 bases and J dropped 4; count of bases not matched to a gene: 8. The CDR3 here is CASSHKTSGPYNEQFF. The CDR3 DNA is TGCGCCAGCAGCCATAAGACTAGCGGGCCTTACAATGAGCAGTTCTTC.

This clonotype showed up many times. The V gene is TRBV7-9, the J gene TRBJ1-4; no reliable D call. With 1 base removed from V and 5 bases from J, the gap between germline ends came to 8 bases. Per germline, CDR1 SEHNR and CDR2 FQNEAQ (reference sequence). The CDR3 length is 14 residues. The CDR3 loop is CASSLDLTNEKLFF. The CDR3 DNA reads TGTGCCAGCAGCTTAGATCTGACGAATGAAAAACTGTTTTTT. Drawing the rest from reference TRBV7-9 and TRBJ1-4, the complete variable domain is DTGVSQNPRHKITKRGQNVTFRCDPISEHNRLYWYRQTLGQGPEFLTYFQNEAQLEKSRLLSDRFSAERPKGSFSTLEIQRTEQGDSAMYLCASSLDLTNEKLFFGSGTQLSVL.

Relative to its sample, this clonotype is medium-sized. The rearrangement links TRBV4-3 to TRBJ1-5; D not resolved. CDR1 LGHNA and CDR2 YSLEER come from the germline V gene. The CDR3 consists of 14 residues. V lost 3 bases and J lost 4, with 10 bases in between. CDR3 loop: CASSQIVGNQPQHF. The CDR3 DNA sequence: TGCGCCAGCAGCCAGATAGTGGGTAATCAGCCCCAGCATTTT.

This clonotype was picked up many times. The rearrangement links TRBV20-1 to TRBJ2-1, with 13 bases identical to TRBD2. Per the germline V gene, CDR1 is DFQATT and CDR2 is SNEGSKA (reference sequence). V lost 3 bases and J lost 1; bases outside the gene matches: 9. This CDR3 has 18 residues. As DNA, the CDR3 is TGCAGTGCTAGGGGGCTCGGGACTAGCGGGGAATCCTACAATGAGCAGTTCTTC. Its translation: CSARGLGTSGESYNEQFF.

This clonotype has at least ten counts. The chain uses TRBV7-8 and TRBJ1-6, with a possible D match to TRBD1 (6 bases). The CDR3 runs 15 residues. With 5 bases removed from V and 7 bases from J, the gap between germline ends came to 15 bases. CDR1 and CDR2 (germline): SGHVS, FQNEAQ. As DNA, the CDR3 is TGTGCCAGCAGCACGCGACAGGAACCAAATTCACCCCTCCACTTT. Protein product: CASSTRQEPNSPLHF. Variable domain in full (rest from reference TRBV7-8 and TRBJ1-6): GAGVSQSPRYKVAKRGQDVALRCDPISGHVSLFWYQQALGQGPEFLTYFQNEAQLDKSGLPSDRFFAERPEGSVSTLKIQRTQQEDSAVYLCASSTRQEPNSPLHFGNGTRLTVT.

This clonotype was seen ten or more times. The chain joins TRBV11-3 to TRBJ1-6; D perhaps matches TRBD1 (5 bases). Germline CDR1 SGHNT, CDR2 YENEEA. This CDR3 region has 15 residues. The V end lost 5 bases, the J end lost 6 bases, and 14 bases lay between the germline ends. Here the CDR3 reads CASSIHGTVNSPLHF. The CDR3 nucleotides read TGTGCCAGCAGCATACACGGGACGGTTAATTCACCCCTCCACTTT. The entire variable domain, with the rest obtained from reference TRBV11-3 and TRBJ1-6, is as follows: EAGVVQSPRYKIIEKKQPVAFWCNPISGHNTLYWYLQNLGQGPELLIRYENEEAVDDSQLPKDRFSAERLKGVDSTLKIQPAELGDSAVYLCASSIHGTVNSPLHFGNGTRLTVT.

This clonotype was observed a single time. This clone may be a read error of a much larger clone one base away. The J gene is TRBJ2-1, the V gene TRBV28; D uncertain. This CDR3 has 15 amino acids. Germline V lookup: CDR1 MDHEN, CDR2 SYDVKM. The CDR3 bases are TGTGCCAGCGGCCCAACTCTGAGCTCCTACAATGAGCATTTCTTC. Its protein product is CASGPTLSSYNEHFF.

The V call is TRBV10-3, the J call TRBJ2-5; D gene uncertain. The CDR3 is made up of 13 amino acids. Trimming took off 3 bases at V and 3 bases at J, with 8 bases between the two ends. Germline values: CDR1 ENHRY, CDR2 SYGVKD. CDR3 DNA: TGTGCCATCAGTGATTCCGTGAAAGAGACCCAGTACTTC. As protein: CAISDSVKETQYF.